These 24 T cell receptor beta chains share one sample of origin, sequenced in a study of cytomegalovirus exposure and HLA in healthy donors (dated by TCRdb to 2017 to 2019). The receptor library was made with the immunoSEQ multiplex PCR assay. For the multiplex PCR, a mixture combining 60 forward primers for TCR Vbeta segments and 13 reverse primers for TCR Jbeta segments was used. The source is immuneACCESS, and TCRdb retained only in-frame sequences with V and J called. Part of the clones is not carried over; for the studies checked, unresolved V genes explain less than half of this, and the remainder is unexplained. This sample lists around 93,000 clones; just under 80% were detected once. Around 3.2% of the sample comes from the top ten. Material: PBMCs. The source is a woman in her 40s in good health and CMV-seronegative.

To note about this clone: One end of the junction does not line up with germline, which may come from a read error. This chain links TRBV28 with TRBJ2-1, with 9 positions matching TRBD2. CDR3 length: 16 residues. CDR1 is MDHEN, CDR2 SYDVKM, per germline. The CDR3 loop is CAGSFSPGTSRNEQFF. CDR3 coding DNA: TGTGCCGGCAGTTTCTCACCCGGGACTAGCAGGAATGAGCAGTTCTTC.

This chain links TRBV6-4 with TRBJ2-3; 8 bases map to TRBD1. V dropped 4 bases and J dropped 2; count of bases not matched to a gene: 11. Per germline, CDR1 MRHNA and CDR2 SNTAGT. There are 17 residues in the CDR3. The CDR3 sequence: CASSAVGQGAYTDTQYF. CDR3 DNA sequence: TGTGCCAGCAGTGCCGTCGGACAGGGTGCTTACACAGATACGCAGTATTTT.

This clone was counted a few times. This sequence joins TRBV5-1 and TRBJ2-1; 9 positions agree with TRBD1. CDR1 is SGHRS, CDR2 YFSETQ, per germline. With 2 bases clipped from V and 7 bases from J, the junction kept 7 bases outside the gene matches. This CDR3 region has 15 residues. Written as DNA, the CDR3 is TGCGCCAGCAGCTTAACAGGGGGCGCGGGGAATGAGCAGTTCTTC. The encoded protein is CASSLTGGAGNEQFF.

The chain employs TRBV5-6 and TRBJ2-1, with D possibly matching TRBD2 (6 bases). The CDR3 sequence is 13 residues long. Looked up from germline, CDR1 is SGHDT and CDR2 is YYEEEE. Trimming shortened V by 1 base and J by 6 bases, and 8 bases separated the two germline ends. CDR3 residues: CASSLIGGNEQFF. In nucleotides, the CDR3 is TGTGCCAGCAGCTTGATCGGGGGCAATGAGCAGTTCTTC.

The rearrangement links TRBV6-1 to TRBJ2-7, with a possible D match to TRBD2 (6 bases). This CDR3 has 16 amino acids. Per the germline V gene, CDR1 is MNHNS and CDR2 is SASEGT. Trimming cost V 4 bases and J 0 bases, with 16 bases left between them. The chain's CDR3 is CASSAVSGGTSYEQYF. The DNA of the CDR3 is TGTGCCAGCAGTGCGGTCAGCGGAGGGACCTCCTACGAGCAGTACTTC.

This clone has more than one count but fewer than ten. V usage is TRBV5-1 and J usage is TRBJ2-3, with 8 bases identical to TRBD2. The CDR3 spans 16 residues. Trimming at V came to 1 base and at J to 6 bases, leaving 10 bases not matched to a gene. CDR1 is SGHRS and CDR2 is YFSETQ in the germline V gene. The CDR3 loop is CASSLSSGVQGDTQYF. The CDR3 nucleotides read TGCGCCAGCAGCTTGAGTAGCGGGGTGCAAGGGGATACGCAGTATTTT.

The rearrangement links TRBV5-4 to TRBJ2-7; 9 nucleotides match TRBD2. The CDR3 extends over 14 amino acids. Germline CDR1 is SGHNT and CDR2 is YYREEE (reference sequence). V shed 1 base and J 7 bases; nucleotides not matched to a gene: 6. The CDR3 DNA sequence: TGTGCCAGCAGCTTGCTAGCGGGAACGAGTGAGCAGTACTTC. Its protein is CASSLLAGTSEQYF.

CDR3: CSVERGLAGGANEQFF. As DNA, the CDR3 is TGCAGCGTTGAACGGGGACTAGCGGGAGGGGCCAATGAGCAGTTCTTC. This chain uses TRBV29-1 with TRBJ2-1; TRBD2 aligns across 16 bases. With V trimmed by 2 bases and J by 6 bases, 4 bases remained unmatched. This CDR3 comprises 16 residues. Germline V gives CDR1 SQVTM, CDR2 ANQGSEA.

The chain recombines TRBV27 with TRBJ2-3, with 10 bases aligning to TRBD1. CDR3 length equals 15 residues. Per the germline V gene, CDR1 is MNHEY and CDR2 is SMNVEV (reference sequence). The trim removed 6 bases at V and 2 bases at J, leaving 5 bases unmatched. The CDR3 nucleotides are TGTGCCAGCAGGGGACAGGGGCGGCCCACAGATACGCAGTATTTT. Translation gives CASRGQGRPTDTQYF.

The chain joins TRBV28 to TRBJ2-7, with D possibly being TRBD2 (6 bases). CDR3 length: 15 amino acids. The germline gives CDR1 MDHEN, CDR2 SYDVKM. Trimming left V 7 bases short and J 3 bases short, with 19 bases between. This CDR3 reads CASTGTSSWFYEQYF. In DNA form, the CDR3 reads TGTGCCAGCACCGGGACTTCTTCATGGTTCTACGAGCAGTACTTC.

This chain uses TRBV19 with TRBJ2-2; 8 positions match TRBD1. Trimming removed 9 bases from V and 2 bases from J; junction bases left unmatched: 5. Germline-derived CDR1 and CDR2 are LNHDA and SQIVND (reference sequence). This CDR3 is built from 14 residues. CDR3 nucleotides: TGTGCCAGCACCGACAGGGGTAACACCGGGGAGCTGTTTTTT. It translates to CASTDRGNTGELFF. Full variable domain (outside the CDR3, taken from reference TRBV19 and TRBJ2-2): DGGITQSPKYLFRKEGQNVTLSCEQNLNHDAMYWYRQDPGQGLRLIYYSQIVNDFQKGDIAEGYSVSREKKESFPLTVTSAQKNPTAFYLCASTDRGNTGELFFGEGSRLTVL.

J is TRBJ2-2 and V is TRBV7-9; a possible D gene is TRBD2 (6 bases). CDR3 length: 14 amino acids. Germline CDR1 is SEHNR and CDR2 is FQNEAQ (reference sequence). V was shortened by 5 bases and J by 2 bases, with 9 bases between the two germline ends. As DNA, the CDR3 is TGTGCCAGCAGCGGGAGGCCTAACACCGGGGAGCTGTTTTTT. As protein: CASSGRPNTGELFF.

V gene TRBV5-1 combines with J gene TRBJ2-5; the D is unclear. The CDR3 covers 16 residues. Germline CDR1 reads SGHRS; CDR2 reads YFSETQ. V dropped 0 bases and J dropped 3 bases, with 15 bases sitting between them. CDR3 region: CASSLGSQFRKETQYF. CDR3 in DNA: TGCGCCAGCAGCTTGGGTTCTCAGTTCAGAAAAGAGACCCAGTACTTC.

This clone appeared once. The gene calls are TRBV11-3 and TRBJ2-2; unclear D gene. The V gene's germline CDR1 is SGHNT and CDR2 YENEEA. Trimming cost V 5 bases and J 7 bases, with 11 bases left between them. The CDR3 sequence is 13 residues long. The CDR3 coding sequence is TGTGCCAGCAGCGTGACCTCGGGCGGGGAGCTGTTTTTT. Residues: CASSVTSGGELFF.

The genes are TRBV5-1 and TRBJ1-2, with D perhaps TRBD1 (6 bases). V lost 4 bases and J 1 base, leaving 17 bases between the germline ends. Germline loops: CDR1 SGHRS, CDR2 YFSETQ. The CDR3 spans 16 residues. The CDR3 is CASSTGTGGFNYGYTF. CDR3 nucleotide sequence: TGCGCCAGCAGCACAGGGACGGGGGGGTTTAACTATGGCTACACCTTC.

This clone turned up a few times. It is unclear where the CDR3 begins or ends on the DNA, so no DNA is shown, and the CDR3 is as TCRdb lists it. This chain connects TRBV4-1 to TRBJ1-1; TRBD1 was called by the table and not checked on the DNA. The CDR3 is 13 residues long, ends included. Germline V lookup: CDR1 MGHRA, CDR2 YSYEKL. CDR3 loop: CASSQEVGQGTFF.

V usage is TRBV7-2 and J usage is TRBJ2-7; 9 bases map to TRBD1. V lost 4 bases, J lost 5 bases, and 9 bases stayed unmatched. Looked up from germline, CDR1 is SGHTA and CDR2 is FQGNSA. The CDR3 has 15 residues. Here the CDR3 DNA reads TGTGCCAGCAGCTCTAGAGGGACAGGGATCCACGAGCAGTACTTC. It is translated as CASSSRGTGIHEQYF.

V usage is TRBV19 and J usage is TRBJ1-3, with D perhaps TRBD1 (5 bases). Germline CDR1 is LNHDA and CDR2 is SQIVND (reference sequence). V was pared by 9 bases and J by 2 bases, with 20 bases between. The CDR3 covers 16 residues. CDR3 protein: CASHQGGSATGNTIYF. CDR3 DNA: TGTGCCAGCCATCAGGGCGGCAGCGCGACTGGAAACACCATATATTTT.

This rearrangement joins TRBV19 to TRBJ2-1; 10 bases map to TRBD2. The ends lost 5 bases at V and 4 bases at J; junction bases unmatched: 11. Germline V gene sequence: CDR1 LNHDA, CDR2 SQIVND (reference sequence). The CDR3 loop spans 17 amino acids. The CDR3 loop reads CASSPGGSGRVYNEQFF. CDR3 bases: TGTGCCAGTAGTCCCGGGGGGAGCGGGAGGGTTTACAATGAGCAGTTCTTC.

The chain uses TRBV19 and TRBJ1-1; 7 positions match TRBD1. Germline V gene sequence: CDR1 LNHDA, CDR2 SQIVND (reference sequence). V shed 8 bases, J shed 5 bases, and the junction held 8 bases outside the gene matches. This CDR3 spans 13 amino acids. CDR3 sequence: CASSLTGRTEAFF. The CDR3 bases are TGTGCCAGTTCGCTGACAGGGAGGACTGAAGCTTTCTTT.

This chain connects TRBV4-1 to TRBJ2-1, with TRBD1 as a possible D gene (6 bases). The germline V gene has CDR1 MGHRA and CDR2 YSYEKL. V was trimmed by 5 bases and J by 7 bases, leaving 18 bases between them. This CDR3 has 15 amino acids. CDR3 protein: CASSTQGSRTNEQFF. The CDR3 DNA sequence: TGCGCCAGCAGCACACAGGGTTCCCGGACGAATGAGCAGTTCTTC.

The genes are TRBV28 and TRBJ2-5, with 9 bases fitting TRBD2. Germline CDR1 MDHEN, CDR2 SYDVKM. The CDR3 length is 14 residues. After removal of 6 bases from V and 7 bases from J, the junction contained 9 bases not matched to a gene. DNA for the CDR3: TGTGCCAGCAGATGGACTAGCGCCACGCCGACCCAGTACTTC. Its protein is CASRWTSATPTQYF. The full variable domain, rest sourced from reference TRBV28 and TRBJ2-5, is DVKVTQSSRYLVKRTGEKVFLECVQDMDHENMFWYRQDPGLGLRLIYFSYDVKMKEKGDIPEGYSVSREKKERFSLILESASTNQTSMYLCASRWTSATPTQYFGPGTRLLVL.

The chain has TRBV27 and TRBJ1-1; 7 positions agree with TRBD1. J lost 7 bases, V lost 7 bases, and 12 bases had no gene match. The CDR3 loop spans 14 amino acids. Germline V lookup: CDR1 MNHEY, CDR2 SMNVEV (reference sequence). The DNA of the CDR3 is TGTGCCAGCAACTCCCGGACAGGCTCTCTTGAAGCTTTCTTT. This codes for CASNSRTGSLEAFF.

A few counts support this clone. The CDR3 region has the DNA TGTGCCAGCAGCAGACAGGGGGCCTCTGAAAAACTGTTTTTT. It translates to CASSRQGASEKLFF. This chain links TRBV6-5 with TRBJ1-4; 10 nucleotides line up with TRBD1. There are 14 residues in the CDR3. Germline lookup yields CDR1 MNHEY and CDR2 SVGAGI. V trimming: 6 bases; J trimming: 7 bases; junction bases outside the gene matches: 5.